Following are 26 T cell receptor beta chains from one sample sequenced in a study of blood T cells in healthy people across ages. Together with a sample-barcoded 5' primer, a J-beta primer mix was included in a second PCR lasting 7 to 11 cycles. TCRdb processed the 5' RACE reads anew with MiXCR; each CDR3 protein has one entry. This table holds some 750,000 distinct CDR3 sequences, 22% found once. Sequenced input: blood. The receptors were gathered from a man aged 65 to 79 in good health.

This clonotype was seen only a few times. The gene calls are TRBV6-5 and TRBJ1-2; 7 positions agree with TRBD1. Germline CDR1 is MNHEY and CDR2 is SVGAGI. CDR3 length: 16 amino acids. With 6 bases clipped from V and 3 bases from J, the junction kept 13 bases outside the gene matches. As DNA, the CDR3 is TGTGCCAGCAGCCATTCCCCCGGGACAGTAGACTATGGCTACACCTTC. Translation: CASSHSPGTVDYGYTF.

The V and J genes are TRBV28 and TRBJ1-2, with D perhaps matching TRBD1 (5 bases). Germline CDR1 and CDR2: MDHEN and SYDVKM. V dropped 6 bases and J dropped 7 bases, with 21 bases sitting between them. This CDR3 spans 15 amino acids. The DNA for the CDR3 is TGTGCCAGCAGAATCGCCGGGACGAGGCTTGGTGGCTACACCTTC. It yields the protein CASRIAGTRLGGYTF.

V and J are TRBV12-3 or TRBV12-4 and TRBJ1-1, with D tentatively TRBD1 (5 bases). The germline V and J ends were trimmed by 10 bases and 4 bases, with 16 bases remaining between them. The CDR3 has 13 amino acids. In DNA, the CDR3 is TGTGCCAACCTGGGACCTTGGGGCACTGAAGCTTTCTTT. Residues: CANLGPWGTEAFF.

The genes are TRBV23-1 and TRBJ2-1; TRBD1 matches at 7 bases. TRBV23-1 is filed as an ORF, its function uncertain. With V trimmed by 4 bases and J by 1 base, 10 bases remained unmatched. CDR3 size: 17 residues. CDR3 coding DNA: TGCGCCAGCAGTCTACTACAGGGGCCCCTGTCCTACAATGAGCAGTTCTTC. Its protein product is CASSLLQGPLSYNEQFF.

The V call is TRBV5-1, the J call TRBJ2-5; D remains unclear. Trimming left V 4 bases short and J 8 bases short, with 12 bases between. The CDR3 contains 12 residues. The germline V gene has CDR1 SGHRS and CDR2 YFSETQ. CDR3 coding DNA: TGCGCCAGCAGCACGGACCTAGATACCCAGTACTTC. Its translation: CASSTDLDTQYF.

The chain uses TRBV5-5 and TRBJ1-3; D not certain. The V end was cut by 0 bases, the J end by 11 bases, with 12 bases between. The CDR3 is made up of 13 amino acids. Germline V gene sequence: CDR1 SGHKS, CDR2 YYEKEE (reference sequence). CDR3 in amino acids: CASSLEVLSAIYF. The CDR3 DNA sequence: TGTGCCAGCAGCTTGGAGGTCCTCTCAGCCATATATTTT.

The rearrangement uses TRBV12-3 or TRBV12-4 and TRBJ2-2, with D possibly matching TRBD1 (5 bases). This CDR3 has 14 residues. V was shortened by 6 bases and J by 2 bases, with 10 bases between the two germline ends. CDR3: CASRPRVNTGELFF. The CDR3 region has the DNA TGTGCCAGCAGGCCCAGGGTAAACACCGGGGAGCTGTTTTTT.

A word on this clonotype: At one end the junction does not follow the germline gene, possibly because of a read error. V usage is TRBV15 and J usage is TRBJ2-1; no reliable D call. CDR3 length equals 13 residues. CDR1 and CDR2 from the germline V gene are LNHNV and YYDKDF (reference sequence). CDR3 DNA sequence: TGTGCCACCAGCAGAGTTCAGTACAATGAGCAGCTCTTC. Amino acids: CATSRVQYNEQLF.

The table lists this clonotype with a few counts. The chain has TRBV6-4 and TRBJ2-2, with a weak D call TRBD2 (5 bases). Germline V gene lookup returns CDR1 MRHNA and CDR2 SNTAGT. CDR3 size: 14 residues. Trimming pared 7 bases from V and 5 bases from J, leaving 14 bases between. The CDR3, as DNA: TGTGCCAGCACCCCGGAGCTAGCTACCGGGGAGCTGTTTTTT. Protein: CASTPELATGELFF.

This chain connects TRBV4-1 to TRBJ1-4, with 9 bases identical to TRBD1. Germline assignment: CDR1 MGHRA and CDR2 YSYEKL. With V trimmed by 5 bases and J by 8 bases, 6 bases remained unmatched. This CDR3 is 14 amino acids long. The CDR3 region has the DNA TGCGCCAGCAGCTCAGGGACAGGGACGGAAAAACTGTTTTTT. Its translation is CASSSGTGTEKLFF.

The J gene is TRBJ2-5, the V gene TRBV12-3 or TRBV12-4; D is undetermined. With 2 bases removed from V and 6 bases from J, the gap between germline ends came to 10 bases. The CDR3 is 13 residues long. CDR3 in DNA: TGTGCCAGCAGTTTACTCCAGATCAAGACCCAGTACTTC. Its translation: CASSLLQIKTQYF.

CDR3 region: CASREGIRNGYTF. The CDR3 DNA is TGCGCCAGTAGAGAGGGGATCAGAAACGGCTACACCTTC. The chain links TRBV5-1 to TRBJ1-2; D is possibly TRBD1 (5 bases). The CDR3 covers 13 residues. CDR1 and CDR2 (germline): SGHRS, YFSETQ. The V gene lost 8 bases and the J gene lost 8 bases, with 19 bases spanning the gap.

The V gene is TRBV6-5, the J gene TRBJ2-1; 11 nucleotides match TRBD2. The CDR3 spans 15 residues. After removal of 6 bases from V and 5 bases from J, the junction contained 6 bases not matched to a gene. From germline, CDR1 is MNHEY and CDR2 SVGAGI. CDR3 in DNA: TGTGCCAGCAGGTCCGGGACTAGCGGAAACAATGAGCAGTTCTTC. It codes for CASRSGTSGNNEQFF.

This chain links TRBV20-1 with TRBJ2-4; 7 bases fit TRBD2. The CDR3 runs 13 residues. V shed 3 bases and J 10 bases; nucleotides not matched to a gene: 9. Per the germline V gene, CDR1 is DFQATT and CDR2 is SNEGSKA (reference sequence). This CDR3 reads CSASLAVLTIQYF. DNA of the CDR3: TGCAGTGCTAGTCTAGCGGTCCTCACTATTCAGTACTTC.

The CDR3 here is CASSGDRAPSYEQYF. CDR3 DNA sequence: TGTGCCAGCAGTGGGGACAGGGCGCCATCCTACGAGCAGTACTTC. The rearrangement joins TRBV12-3 or TRBV12-4 to TRBJ2-7; 9 nucleotides align to TRBD1. Losses at the gene ends were 5 bases for V and 1 base for J; bases not matched to a gene: 6. The length of the CDR3 is 15 residues.

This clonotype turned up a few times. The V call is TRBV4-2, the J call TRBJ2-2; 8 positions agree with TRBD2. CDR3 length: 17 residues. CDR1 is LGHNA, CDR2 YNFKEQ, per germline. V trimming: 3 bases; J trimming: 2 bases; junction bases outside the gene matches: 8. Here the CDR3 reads CASSQDKAGANTGELFF. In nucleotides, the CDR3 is TGTGCCAGCAGCCAGGATAAAGCGGGGGCTAACACCGGGGAGCTGTTTTTT.

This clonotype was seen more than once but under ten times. The CDR3 sequence: CASSLAGEMDTQYF. CDR3 bases: TGTGCCAGCAGCTTGGCGGGAGAAATGGATACGCAGTATTTT. The chain couples TRBV7-2 to TRBJ2-3; 7 bases match TRBD2. Trimming at V came to 3 bases and at J to 6 bases, leaving 6 bases not matched to a gene. CDR3 length equals 14 residues. Germline values: CDR1 SGHTA, CDR2 FQGNSA.

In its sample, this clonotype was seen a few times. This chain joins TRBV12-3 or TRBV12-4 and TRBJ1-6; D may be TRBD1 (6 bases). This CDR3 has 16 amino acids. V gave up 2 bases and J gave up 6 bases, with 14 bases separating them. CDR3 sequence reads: CASSLNWGQRNSPLHF. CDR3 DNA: TGTGCCAGCAGTTTAAACTGGGGACAACGTAATTCACCCCTCCACTTT.

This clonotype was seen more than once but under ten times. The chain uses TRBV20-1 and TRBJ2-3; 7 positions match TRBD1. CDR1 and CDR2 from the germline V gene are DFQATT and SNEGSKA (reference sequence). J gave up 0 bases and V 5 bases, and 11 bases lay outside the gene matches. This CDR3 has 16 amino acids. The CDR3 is CSAGNRDSFSTDTQYF. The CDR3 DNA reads TGCAGTGCTGGGAACCGGGACAGCTTTAGCACAGATACGCAGTATTTT.

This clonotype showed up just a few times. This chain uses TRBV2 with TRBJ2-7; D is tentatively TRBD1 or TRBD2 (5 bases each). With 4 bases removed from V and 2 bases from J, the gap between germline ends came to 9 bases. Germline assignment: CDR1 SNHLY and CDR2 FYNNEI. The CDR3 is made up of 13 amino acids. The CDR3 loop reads CASSGDAPYEQYF. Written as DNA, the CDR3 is TGTGCCAGCAGTGGGGACGCACCCTACGAGCAGTACTTC.

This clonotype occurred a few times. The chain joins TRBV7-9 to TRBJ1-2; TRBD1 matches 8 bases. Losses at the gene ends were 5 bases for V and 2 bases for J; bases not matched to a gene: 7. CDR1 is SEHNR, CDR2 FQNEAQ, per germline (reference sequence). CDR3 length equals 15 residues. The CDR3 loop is CASSAMSGGNYGYTF. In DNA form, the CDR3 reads TGTGCCAGCAGCGCTATGTCAGGGGGCAACTATGGCTACACCTTC.

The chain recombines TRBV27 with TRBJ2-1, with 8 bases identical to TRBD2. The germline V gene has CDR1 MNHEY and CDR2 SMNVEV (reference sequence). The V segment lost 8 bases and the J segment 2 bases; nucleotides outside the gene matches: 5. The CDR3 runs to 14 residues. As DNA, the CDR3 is TGTGCCAGCGCACCGGGGGGGCCCTACAATGAGCAGTTCTTC. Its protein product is CASAPGGPYNEQFF.

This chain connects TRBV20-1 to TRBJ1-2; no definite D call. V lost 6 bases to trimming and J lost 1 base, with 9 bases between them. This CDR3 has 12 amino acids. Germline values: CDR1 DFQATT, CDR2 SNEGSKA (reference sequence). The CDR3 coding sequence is TGCAGTGCCCCTCAGATTAACTATGGCTACACCTTC. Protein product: CSAPQINYGYTF.

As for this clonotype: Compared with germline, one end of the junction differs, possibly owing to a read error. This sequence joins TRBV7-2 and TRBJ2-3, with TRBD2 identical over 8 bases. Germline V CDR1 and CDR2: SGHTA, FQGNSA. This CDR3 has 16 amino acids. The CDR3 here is CASSLNAGGSTDTQYF. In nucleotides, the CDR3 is TGTGCCAGTAGCTTAAACGCGGGAGGTAGCACAGATACGCAGTATTTT.

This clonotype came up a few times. The CDR3 bases are TGTGCCAGCAGTTTATCCGGGAGGCACACCGGGGAGCTGTTTTTT. As protein: CASSLSGRHTGELFF. This chain links TRBV12-3 or TRBV12-4 with TRBJ2-2; 7 bases are shared with TRBD2. Trimming removed 2 bases from V and 3 bases from J; junction bases left unmatched: 3. The CDR3 loop spans 15 amino acids.

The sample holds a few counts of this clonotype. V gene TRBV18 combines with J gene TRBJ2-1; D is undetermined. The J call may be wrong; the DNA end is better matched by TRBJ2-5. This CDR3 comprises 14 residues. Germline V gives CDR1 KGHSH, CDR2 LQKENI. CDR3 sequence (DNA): TGTGCCAGCTCACCCCTCGCCCGTGGGGAGACCCAGTACTTC. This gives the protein CASSPLARGETQYF.